The 20 T cell receptor beta chains below all came from one sample that was sequenced in a study of OX40 agonist ivuxolimab in advanced cancers. The table came from immunoSEQ multiplex PCR; TCRdb's copy has only in-frame clones and leaves some out. The sample has 100,000 or so clones, more than 80% seen once. Sequenced material: CD4+ or CD8+ T cells sorted from blood, taken in a trial of the OX40 agonist ivuxolimab. These receptors originate from an adult with an advanced solid tumor such as melanoma, head and neck, liver or kidney cancer.

The chain joins TRBV6-5 to TRBJ1-2, with D maybe TRBD1 (6 bases). Trimming stripped 0 bases from V and 4 bases from J, with 9 bases between. This CDR3 is built from 14 residues. Per germline, CDR1 MNHEY and CDR2 SVGAGI. The CDR3 DNA reads as TGTGCCAGCAGTTACTCCCACAGGGCCTATGGCTACACCTTC. Amino acid sequence: CASSYSHRAYGYTF.

CDR3 sequence reads: CASSKGVTEQFF. CDR3 DNA sequence: TGTGCCAGCAGCAAAGGGGTTACTGAGCAGTTCTTC. The gene calls are TRBV11-3 and TRBJ2-1, with D maybe TRBD1 (5 bases). V was clipped by 5 bases and J by 9 bases, with 11 bases between them. This CDR3 contains 12 residues. Germline V gene sequence: CDR1 SGHNT, CDR2 YENEEA.

The chain links TRBV5-1 to TRBJ2-5; D may be TRBD1 or TRBD2 (5 bases each). The V end was cut by 2 bases, the J end by 11 bases, with 10 bases between. The CDR3 is 11 residues long. Germline V CDR1 and CDR2: SGHRS, YFSETQ. Here the CDR3 DNA reads TGCGCCAGCAGCTTCCGAGGGGAGCAGTACTTC. Translation: CASSFRGEQYF.

This clone is categorized as medium-sized. This sequence joins TRBV12-5 and TRBJ2-7; the match to TRBD2 covers 9 bases. CDR1 is LGHNT and CDR2 is FRNRAP in the germline V gene. The CDR3 has 15 residues. Trimming cost V 0 bases and J 3 bases; bases outside gene matches: 3. CDR3 region: CASGLVLAGSYEQYF. CDR3 nucleotides: TGTGCTAGTGGTTTGGTCCTAGCGGGAAGCTACGAGCAGTACTTC.

The chain combines TRBV11-2 with TRBJ2-3; 8 bases match TRBD2. The V gene's germline CDR1 is SGHAT and CDR2 FQNNGV. This CDR3 is 17 amino acids long. J gave up 0 bases and V 2 bases, and 7 bases lay outside the gene matches. CDR3 bases: TGTGCCAGCAGCTTAAGGGCTAGCGGGTATAGCACAGATACGCAGTATTTT. It yields the protein CASSLRASGYSTDTQYF. Based on the CDR3 plus reference TRBV11-2 and TRBJ2-3, the full variable domain is EAGVAQSPRYKIIEKRQSVAFWCNPISGHATLYWYQQILGQGPKLLIQFQNNGVVDDSQLPKDRFSAERLKGVDSTLKIQPAKLEDSAVYLCASSLRASGYSTDTQYFGPGTRLTVL.

The V call is TRBV19, the J call TRBJ1-1; the D is unclear. CDR1 and CDR2 from the germline V gene are LNHDA and SQIVND (reference sequence). CDR3 size: 13 residues. With 0 bases removed from V and 1 base from J, the gap between germline ends came to 3 bases. The CDR3 loop reads CASSIDRNTEAFF. CDR3 DNA: TGTGCCAGTAGTATAGACAGGAACACTGAAGCTTTCTTT.

This clone was counted once. The chain has TRBV6-1 and TRBJ2-7; no clear D. The CDR3 contains 12 residues. V was trimmed by 7 bases and J by 4 bases, leaving 11 bases between them. Germline CDR1 reads MNHNS; CDR2 reads SASEGT. Here the CDR3 DNA reads TGTGCCAGCAATAATCCCCCGTACGAGCAGTACTTC. It yields the protein CASNNPPYEQYF.

This clone was seen just once. The J gene is TRBJ2-3, the V gene TRBV18; the D call may be TRBD1 or TRBD2 (5 bases each). This CDR3 spans 14 amino acids. V shed 2 bases and J shed 6 bases, with 12 bases lying between them. The germline CDR1 and CDR2 sequences are KGHSH and LQKENI. As DNA, the CDR3 is TGTGCCAGCTCACCAAGCCTAGCAGGGGATACGCAGTATTTT. This translates into CASSPSLAGDTQYF. Together with reference TRBV18 and TRBJ2-3, the CDR3 gives the full variable domain: NAGVMQNPRHLVRRRGQEARLRCSPMKGHSHVYWYRQLPEEGLKFMVYLQKENIIDESGMPKERFSAEFPKEGPSILRIQQVVRGDSAAYFCASSPSLAGDTQYFGPGTRLTVL.

This chain joins TRBV12-5 and TRBJ2-1; 12 nucleotides line up with TRBD1. CDR3 length: 12 amino acids. CDR1 LGHNT and CDR2 FRNRAP come from the germline V gene. V trimming: 2 bases; J trimming: 15 bases; junction bases outside the gene matches: 2. The CDR3 bases are TGTGCTAGTGGTTTGAGGGACAGGGGGCCGTTCTTC. Translated, it gives CASGLRDRGPFF.

The J gene is TRBJ1-2, the V gene TRBV5-1; D call uncertain. The CDR3 is 12 amino acids. The V end lost 4 bases, the J end lost 8 bases, and 12 bases lay between the germline ends. Per germline, CDR1 SGHRS and CDR2 YFSETQ. CDR3 bases: TGCGCCAGCAGCGCCGGACGCGACGGCTACACCTTC. This codes for CASSAGRDGYTF.

The CDR3 is CASSIYRGEEGYTF. CDR3 bases: TGTGCCAGCAGTATTTACAGGGGCGAAGAGGGCTACACCTTC. The chain employs TRBV6-6 and TRBJ1-2; 7 bases line up with TRBD1. Per the germline V gene, CDR1 is MNHNY and CDR2 is SVGAGI (reference sequence). There are 14 residues in the CDR3. J lost 8 bases, V lost 5 bases, and 11 bases had no gene match.

The chain carries TRBV7-2 and TRBJ1-2; maybe TRBD1 (6 bases). The CDR3 runs to 14 residues. Deletions cut 1 base from V and 8 bases from J, with 14 bases between. Germline loops: CDR1 SGHTA, CDR2 FQGNSA. The CDR3 DNA reads TGTGCCAGCAGCTTAGGGACGCAGGGGCAAGGCTACACCTTC. This gives the protein CASSLGTQGQGYTF.

The chain employs TRBV11-1 and TRBJ2-3; possibly TRBD2 for D (6 bases). CDR3 length: 17 residues. Germline assignment: CDR1 SGHAT and CDR2 FQDESV (reference sequence). Trimming cost V 3 bases and J 2 bases, with 18 bases left between them. CDR3 protein: CASSLEGIHRNTDTQYF. Here the CDR3 DNA reads TGTGCCAGCAGCTTGGAGGGAATCCACAGGAACACAGATACGCAGTATTTT.

This clone has a handful of counts. The chain links TRBV2 to TRBJ2-1; D not certain. Germline V gives CDR1 SNHLY, CDR2 FYNNEI. The V gene lost 1 base and the J gene lost 0 bases, with 10 bases spanning the gap. The CDR3 length is 16 residues. CDR3 nucleotide sequence: TGTGCCAGCAGTGAAGAGGGCTGGAGCTCCTACAATGAGCAGTTCTTC. Translated, it gives CASSEEGWSSYNEQFF. Supplemented by reference TRBV2 and TRBJ2-1, the full variable domain reads EPEVTQTPSHQVTQMGQEVILRCVPISNHLYFYWYRQILGQKVEFLVSFYNNEISEKSEIFDDQFSVERPDGSNFTLKIRSTKLEDSAMYFCASSEEGWSSYNEQFFGPGTRLTVL.

This clone is labeled medium-sized. The same CDR3 can be traced to other DNA sequences in this sample. V is TRBV18 and J is TRBJ2-7; maybe TRBD1 (6 bases). Germline V gene sequence: CDR1 KGHSH, CDR2 LQKENI. V was pared by 3 bases and J by 6 bases, with 9 bases between. This CDR3 contains 12 residues. This chain's CDR3 is CASSPQGSEQYF. The CDR3 nucleotides read TGTGCCAGCTCACCTCAGGGGAGCGAGCAGTACTTC.

CDR3 amino acids: CASSLGGSGNNEQFF. The CDR3 bases are TGCGCCAGCAGCCTGGGTGGGAGCGGAAACAATGAGCAGTTCTTC. The genes are TRBV4-1 and TRBJ2-1; tentatively, D is TRBD2 (5 bases). The CDR3 has 15 residues. V dropped 4 bases and J dropped 5 bases, with 15 bases sitting between them. The germline V gene encodes CDR1 MGHRA and CDR2 YSYEKL.

The V gene is TRBV6-1, the J gene TRBJ2-7, with 7 bases matching TRBD2. V lost 0 bases to trimming and J lost 4 bases; unmatched junction nucleotides: 9. This CDR3 has 16 residues. Per germline, CDR1 MNHNS and CDR2 SASEGT. The DNA for the CDR3 is TGTGCCAGCAGTGAAGCGCTTCGGGCGGGAGCTTACGAGCAGTACTTC. It translates to CASSEALRAGAYEQYF.

This clone was picked up a small number of times. The chain joins TRBV7-9 to TRBJ1-5; a possible D gene is TRBD1 (6 bases). The CDR3 runs 16 residues. The germline V gene has CDR1 SEHNR and CDR2 FQNEAQ (reference sequence). Trimming took off 1 base at V and 7 bases at J, with 17 bases between the two ends. The CDR3 loop is CASSLGATGMGQPQHF. The CDR3 DNA follows: TGTGCCAGCAGCTTAGGGGCCACAGGGATGGGACAGCCCCAGCATTTT.

This rearrangement joins TRBV2 to TRBJ2-3; perhaps TRBD1 as D (6 bases). Germline CDR1 reads SNHLY; CDR2 reads FYNNEI. With 0 bases removed from V and 1 base from J, the gap between germline ends came to 14 bases. The CDR3 is made up of 17 amino acids. The CDR3 loop is CASSEARYRAGTDTQYF. The CDR3 DNA sequence: TGTGCCAGCAGTGAAGCGCGGTACAGGGCGGGCACAGATACGCAGTATTTT. The full variable domain, rest sourced from reference TRBV2 and TRBJ2-3, is EPEVTQTPSHQVTQMGQEVILRCVPISNHLYFYWYRQILGQKVEFLVSFYNNEISEKSEIFDDQFSVERPDGSNFTLKIRSTKLEDSAMYFCASSEARYRAGTDTQYFGPGTRLTVL.

This clone was detected only a few times. The rearrangement links TRBV19 to TRBJ2-5, with a weak D call TRBD2 (6 bases). The ends were cut back, 7 bases at V and 4 bases at J, with 13 bases in the middle. The CDR3 is 13 amino acids. Germline assignment: CDR1 LNHDA and CDR2 SQIVND (reference sequence). The CDR3 loop is CASMRSGGETQYF. In nucleotides, the CDR3 is TGTGCCAGTATGAGGTCCGGGGGAGAGACCCAGTACTTC.